This T cell receptor (beta chain) was captured in a study of HIV-infected patients and healthy controls. Study conclusions and caveats: Compared with untreated HIV+ repertoires, healthy controls showed roughly threefold more distinct CDR3s and higher Shannon diversity. Eight alpha and eight beta V genes differed significantly in mean usage between HIV-infected patients and controls. Healthy controls carried many MAIT alpha-chain CDR3s, while HIV+ repertoires had few.

Antiretroviral therapy had run roughly three months, about 14 weeks, before follow-up blood collection. The repertoire came from unfractionated whole blood and reflected all unsorted peripheral T cells. Of note for this clonotype: The antigen remains undetermined.

450 to 600 ng RNA was reverse transcribed with alpha and beta constant-region primers. Each of the alpha and beta chains got its own library through chain-specific third strand synthesis with indices. A single primer pair per chain amplified all rearrangements, with per-molecule barcodes. TCRdb itself ran the 5' RACE reads through MiXCR, one entry per CDR3 protein. The table shows some 14,000 distinct CDR3 sequences, with around 10% occurring only once. This CDR3 is built from 15 residues. The V segment lost 4 bases and the J segment 2 bases; nucleotides outside the gene matches: 4. Germline-derived CDR1 and CDR2 are LGHDT and YNNKEL (reference sequence).

The source material was blood, sampled during antiretroviral therapy. This chain joins TRBV3-1 and TRBJ2-1; 8 bases fit TRBD1. This clonotype was sampled from an adult with HIV infection. The donor label of this sample is uncertain. CDR3 loop: CASSPSDRAYNEQFF. In nucleotides, the CDR3 is TGTGCCAGCAGCCCATCGGACAGGGCCTACAATGAGCAGTTCTTC.